The text below deals with one T cell receptor (beta chain). Which antigen it targets is not known. Base-call qualities are not available, and no considerably larger clone is one nucleotide away. The library was prepared using the immunoSEQ multiplex PCR assay. DNA from the cultured, isolated CD4+ T cells was subjected to TCR beta CDR3 sequencing. Turning to the authors' computational methods: Non-productive TCR sequences were discarded, and reads were trimmed to the CDR3 region, with only CDR3s of 7 or more amino acids retained. Antigen-specific clonotypes were identified with the MANAFEST web app by comparing expansion in peptide wells against reference cultures. To be called positive, a clone needed expansion at FDR<0.05 compared with the reference and with all other wells, an odds ratio greater than 5, and a frequency greater than 0.1% in two replicate wells. Clonotypes significantly expanded in SARS-CoV-2 spike wells and in at least one common cold coronavirus spike condition were defined as cross-reactive. Using the stringdist R package, CDR3 similarity was measured by Levenshtein distance, and unrooted trees were constructed with ape in R 3.6.1. The clones in this table, taken by TCRdb from immuneACCESS, are in-frame only. Not every clone is retained; where verified, under half of the shortfall comes from an unresolved V gene, and the cause of the rest is unknown. D and trimming were read from the DNA, whereas the V and J calls and clone size are those reported in that table. This sample gives roughly 24,000 clones in total; roughly four fifths of them show up just once. Of the sample, approximately 17% falls within the top ten clones.

The data originate from a study of vaccination effects on CD4 cells after COVID-19 (dated by TCRdb to between 2021 and 2024). Study-level background: Two doses of either the BNT162b2 or the mRNA-1273 mRNA SARS-CoV-2 vaccine were administered to participants. Pre-vaccine samples were drawn from a couple of convalescent patients 16 days and one week before the first dose, at 142 and 148 days after COVID-19 diagnosis. SARS-CoV-2 spike-specific CD4+ TCR repertoires from before and after mRNA vaccination were compared in COVID-19 convalescent patients and in infection-naive vaccine recipients. The full study included 9 to 10 COVID-19 convalescent patients and a handful of SARS-CoV-2-naive healthy vaccine recipients. Cultures from other donors in the study were sequenced with the Oncomine TCR Beta short-read assay on an Illumina iSeq 100.

The CDR3, cysteine through phenylalanine, is 15 amino acids long. CDR3 DNA only is kept here, 45 bases in frame from base 1. V lost 0 bases and J lost 4 bases; the stretch between them is 11 bases long. The germline V gene encodes CDR1 MGHRA and CDR2 YSYEKL. What the research found in general, with its limitations: In convalescent patients, the post-vaccine spike-reactive repertoire was composed mainly of new vaccine-induced clones that were largely distinct from infection-induced clones. Both infection-induced and vaccine-induced clones contracted markedly at late post-vaccination timepoints, which is consistent with waning T cell responses. Only a small number of convalescent patients were included, and no early post-infection timepoints were available, which limited the study.

The ViraFEST assay stimulated PBMC with viral peptide pools and then used TCR sequencing to identify antigen-specific CD4+ T cell clonotypes by expansion. After around 10 days of culture, CD4+ T cells were isolated with the EasySep CD4+ T cell isolation kit. PCR-confirmed SARS-CoV-2 infection had occurred in convalescent patients between March and December 2020, before the Alpha, Beta and Delta variants emerged in the United States. Each well held two million PBMC cultured in IMDM containing 5% human AB serum, roughly 9.6 IU/ml IL-2 and gentamicin, along with 8 to 10 ug/ml peptides. Half of the culture medium was replaced with fresh IL-2-containing medium on days 3 and 7. Unless noted otherwise, every peptide stimulation condition was grown in triplicate wells. PBMC were separated from whole blood using Ficoll-Paque Plus gradient centrifugation and were then either cryopreserved at -140C or used fresh. The overlapping peptide pools covered the spike proteins of SARS-CoV-2 and of the common cold coronaviruses HCoV-NL63, HCoV-OC43 and HCoV-229E. The QIAamp micro DNA kit was used to extract genomic DNA from the cultured CD4+ T cells.

The sequence is built from TRBV4-1 and TRBJ2-3; the D segment might be TRBD1 or TRBD2, since each matches 5 bases. The receptor comes from a human donor who had a prior SARS-CoV-2 infection. Specimen: CD4+ T cells from PBMCs cultured with SARS-CoV-2 spike peptides, collected before COVID-19 vaccination. The cell subset or site tag for this specimen amounts to: SARS-CoV-2 spike overlapping peptide pool stimulation. The CDR3 reads CASSQDHGAADTQYF. The base sequence is TGCGCCAGCAGCCAAGATCACGGGGCGGCAGATACGCAGTATTTT.